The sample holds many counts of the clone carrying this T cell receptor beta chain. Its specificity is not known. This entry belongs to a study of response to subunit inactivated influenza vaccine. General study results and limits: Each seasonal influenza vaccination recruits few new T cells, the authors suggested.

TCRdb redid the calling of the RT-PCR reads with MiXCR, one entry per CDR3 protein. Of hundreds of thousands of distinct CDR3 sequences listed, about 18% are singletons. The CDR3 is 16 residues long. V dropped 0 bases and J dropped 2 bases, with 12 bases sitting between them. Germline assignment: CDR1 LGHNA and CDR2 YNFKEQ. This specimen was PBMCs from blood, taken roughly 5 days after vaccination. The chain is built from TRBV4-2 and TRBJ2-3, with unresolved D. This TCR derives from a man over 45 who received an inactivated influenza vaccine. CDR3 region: CASSQDRYLDTDTQYF. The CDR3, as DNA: TGTGCCAGCAGCCAAGATCGCTACCTCGACACAGATACGCAGTATTTT.